What follows describes a single TCR beta chain. Its antigen is undetermined. This record belongs to a study of cytomegalovirus exposure and HLA in healthy donors. Study-wide points: Associated with cytomegalovirus, according to the listing, were some 150 TCR beta chains.

PCR used 60 Vbeta primers and 13 Jbeta primers. Data came from immunoSEQ multiplex PCR; TCRdb stores just in-frame clones and leaves some out. Altogether about 130,000 clones are present, around 83% being singletons, with the ten largest covering 2.5% to 3%. Trimming pared 7 bases from V and 5 bases from J, leaving 14 bases between. CDR3 length: 13 residues. The germline V gene encodes CDR1 WSHSY and CDR2 SAAADI. The chain joins TRBV10-2 to TRBJ1-2; D uncertain. The source is a woman in her late teens or twenties in good health and CMV-seropositive. The specimen was PBMCs. The CDR3 bases are TGCGCCAGCACATCAGGTGTTTCTTATGGCTACACCTTC. This translates into CASTSGVSYGYTF.